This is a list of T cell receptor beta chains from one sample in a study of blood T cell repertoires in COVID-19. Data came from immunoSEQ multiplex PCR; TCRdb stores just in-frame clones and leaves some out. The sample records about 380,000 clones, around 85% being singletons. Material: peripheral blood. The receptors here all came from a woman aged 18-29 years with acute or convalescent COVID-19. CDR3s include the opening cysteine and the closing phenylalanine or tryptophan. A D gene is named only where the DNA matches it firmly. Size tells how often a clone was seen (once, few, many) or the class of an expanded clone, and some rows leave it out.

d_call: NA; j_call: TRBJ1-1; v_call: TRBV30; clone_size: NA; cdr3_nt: TGTGCCTGGAGTGGACAGCAAAACACTGAAGCTTTCTTT; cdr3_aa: CAWSGQQNTEAFF
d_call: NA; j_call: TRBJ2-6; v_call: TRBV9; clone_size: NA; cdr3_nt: TGTGCCAGCAGCAGGGGACAATCCCCCTCTGGGGCCAACGTCCTGACTTTC; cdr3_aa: CASSRGQSPSGANVLTF
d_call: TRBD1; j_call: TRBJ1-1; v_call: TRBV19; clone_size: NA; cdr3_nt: TGTGCCAGTAGTAGGTTTACAGGGGTGCGTACTGAAGCTTTCTTT; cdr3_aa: CASSRFTGVRTEAFF
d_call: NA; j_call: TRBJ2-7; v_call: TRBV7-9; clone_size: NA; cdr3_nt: TGTGCCAGCAGCTCCCCCAACTCTGACGAGCAGTACTTC; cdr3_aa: CASSSPNSDEQYF
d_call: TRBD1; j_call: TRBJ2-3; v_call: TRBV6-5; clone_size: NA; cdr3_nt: TGTGCCAGCAGTTACCGACCGGGACAGGGAACAGATACGCAGTATTTT; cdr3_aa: CASSYRPGQGTDTQYF
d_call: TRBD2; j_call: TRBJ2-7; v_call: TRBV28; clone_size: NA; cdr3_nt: TGTGCCAGACCGGGAGGCCTTCTTGTCGAGCAGTACTTC; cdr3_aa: CARPGGLLVEQYF
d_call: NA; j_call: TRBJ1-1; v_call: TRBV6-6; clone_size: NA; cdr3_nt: TGTGCCAGCATTCGAGTCGTAGCTTTCTTT; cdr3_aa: CASIRVVAFF
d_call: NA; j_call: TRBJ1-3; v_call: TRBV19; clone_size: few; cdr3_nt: TGTGCTTCGGGGGTTGGAGGAAACACCATATATTTT; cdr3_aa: CASGVGGNTIYF
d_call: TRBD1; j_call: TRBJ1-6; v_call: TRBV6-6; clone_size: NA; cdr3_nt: TGTGCCAGCAGTTTGACAGGGGATAATTCACCCCTCCACTTT; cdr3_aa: CASSLTGDNSPLHF
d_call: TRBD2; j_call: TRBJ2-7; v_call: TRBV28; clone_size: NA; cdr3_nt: TGTGCCAGCACCTACCTACGGGGGGATGGGTACGAGCAGTACTTC; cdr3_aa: CASTYLRGDGYEQYF